This TCR beta chain derives from a study of blood T cell repertoires in COVID-19. As for the study in general: The United States, Italy and Spain provided the acute and convalescent COVID-19 samples. T cells, B-cell-depleted T cells, or PBMCs provided the cDNA or gDNA that served as material.

V lost 1 base to trimming and J lost 4 bases, with 4 bases between them. The CDR3 has 12 amino acids. CDR1 and CDR2 from the germline V gene are SGHAT and FQNNGV. In the study's own analysis: Amplification of reference gene primers provided the estimated nucleated cell counts. TCRdb's table, derived via immunoSEQ multiplex PCR, lists solely in-frame clones and lacks some. V and J calls and clone size come straight from that table; D and trimming were deduced from the DNA. The table has 85,000 to 130,000 clones, roughly four fifths seen once. This clonotype was obtained from a man aged 55 to 70 with acute or convalescent COVID-19. This sequence joins TRBV11-2 and TRBJ2-5; D remains unclear. The specimen was peripheral blood. CDR3 in amino acids: CASSLGAETQYF. CDR3 nucleotide sequence: TGTGCCAGCAGCTTAGGAGCAGAGACCCAGTACTTC. Full variable domain (rest looked up from reference TRBV11-2 and TRBJ2-5): EAGVAQSPRYKIIEKRQSVAFWCNPISGHATLYWYQQILGQGPKLLIQFQNNGVVDDSQLPKDRFSAERLKGVDSTLKIQPAKLEDSAVYLCASSLGAETQYFGPGTRLLVL.